One sample yielded the 23 T cell receptor beta chains listed below, sequenced in a study of T cells in women clearing cervical HPV infection. Sequencing was performed with immunoSEQ multiplex PCR; in TCRdb, only in-frame clones are kept and a portion is missing. The ten top clones account for roughly 4%, within a sample of over 20,000 clones. The sequenced sample consisted of blood buffy coat. The source is a woman aged 18 to 75 with a cervical HPV16 infection that either progressed to CIN3+ or cleared (not recorded which).

Note on this clone: Sequencing ends 3 residues short of the CDR3 end; the germline J gene provides the rest. The chain has TRBV19 and TRBJ1-2, with 7 bases fitting TRBD1. This CDR3 comprises 15 residues. Per germline, CDR1 LNHDA and CDR2 SQIVND (reference sequence). The CDR3 protein is CASSPRQGVWYDYTF. The part of the CDR3 DNA that was read is TGTGCCAGTAGTCCCCGACAGGGTGTCTGGTACGAC.

The chain's CDR3 is CASSLAASSYNEQFF. CDR3 bases read: TGTGCCAGCAGCTTAGCCGCTAGTTCCTACAATGAG. The chain carries TRBV7-2 and TRBJ2-1; D gene unclear. Read sequence stops 3 residues before the CDR3 end, and the germline J gene provides the missing end. Trimming took 0 bases from V and 1 from J, leaving 7 bases between them. The V gene's germline CDR1 is SGHTA and CDR2 FQGNSA. There are 15 residues in the CDR3.

As concerns this clone: The read stops 3 residues short of the end of the CDR3; the missing end is completed from the germline J gene. V gene TRBV7-9 combines with J gene TRBJ2-7; no reliable D call. CDR3 size: 12 residues. CDR1 and CDR2 (germline): SEHNR, FQNEAQ (reference sequence). The germline V and J ends were trimmed by 0 bases and 3 bases, with 3 bases remaining between them. CDR3 bases read: TGTGCCAGCAGCTTAGCGCGCTACGAG. This sequence encodes CASSLARYE. Given in full, the CDR3 is CASSLARYEQYF. Using reference TRBV7-9 and TRBJ2-7 for the parts outside the CDR3, the full variable domain is DTGVSQNPRHKITKRGQNVTFRCDPISEHNRLYWYRQTLGQGPEFLTYFQNEAQLEKSRLLSDRFSAERPKGSFSTLEIQRTEQGDSAMYLCASSLARYEQYFGPGTRLTVT.

Comments on this clone: Read coverage stops 3 residues before the CDR3 terminus; the germline J gene supplies the remainder. The chain employs TRBV6-1 and TRBJ2-4; 7 bases match TRBD1. Germline V gives CDR1 MNHNS, CDR2 SASEGT. The CDR3 runs to 16 residues. Incomplete CDR3 DNA: TGTGCCAGCAGTGATCCGACAAGTCAAGGGGGCTATGGT. It yields the protein CASSDPTSQGGYG. The entire CDR3 reads CASSDPTSQGGYGQYF.

A remark on this clone: Read coverage stops 3 residues before the CDR3 terminus; the germline J gene supplies the remainder. This chain connects TRBV19 to TRBJ1-1; D gene ambiguous. The V gene lost 4 bases and the J gene lost 0 bases, with 9 bases spanning the gap. CDR3 size: 14 residues. Looked up from germline, CDR1 is LNHDA and CDR2 is SQIVND (reference sequence). The CDR3 protein is CASSNRGMNTEAFF. The DNA read from the CDR3 is TGTGCCAGTAGTAATCGGGGTATGAACACTGAA.

To note about this clone: The read gets to within 3 residues of the CDR3 end, and the germline J gene fills in the rest. The J gene is TRBJ1-4, the V gene TRBV19; TRBD1 aligns across 9 bases. Trimming took 10 bases from V and 7 from J; bases not matched to a gene: 7. The CDR3 is 13 residues long. Germline CDR1 is LNHDA and CDR2 is SQIVND (reference sequence). CDR3 loop: CATRDRELEKLFF. CDR3 bases read: TGTGCCACCCGGGACAGGGAACTTGAAAAA. The whole variable domain, filled in from reference TRBV19 and TRBJ1-4, reads DGGITQSPKYLFRKEGQNVTLSCEQNLNHDAMYWYRQDPGQGLRLIYYSQIVNDFQKGDIAEGYSVSREKKESFPLTVTSAQKNPTAFYLCATRDRELEKLFFGSGTQLSVL.

Concerning this clone: The CDR3 end falls 3 residues outside the read, so it is completed with the germline J gene. The genes are TRBV30 and TRBJ1-5, with 9 bases aligning to TRBD1. This CDR3 contains 18 residues. Germline trimming cut 1 base from V and 6 bases from J; bases unmatched to any gene: 16. Germline CDR1 and CDR2: GTSNPN and SVGIG (reference sequence). The part of the CDR3 DNA that was read is TGTGCCTGGAGTGGGGGACAGGGAAGCCCTGGTAGGGGTCAGCCC. Amino acid sequence: CAWSGGQGSPGRGQP. The CDR3 in its entirety is CAWSGGQGSPGRGQPQHF.

On this clone: The read ends 3 residues shy of where the CDR3 ends; the end is completed using the germline J gene. The chain joins TRBV30 to TRBJ1-2, with TRBD1 matching over 7 bases. V shed 3 bases and J 6 bases; nucleotides not matched to a gene: 7. CDR1 and CDR2 (germline): GTSNPN, SVGIG (reference sequence). The CDR3 spans 13 residues. CDR3 bases read: TGTGCCTGGAGGGGAGACAGGGAGGATGGC. Protein: CAWRGDREDG. The full-length CDR3 reads as CAWRGDREDGYTF.

Comments on this clone: The read terminates 3 residues ahead of where the CDR3 ends, so the germline J gene completes it. The chain links TRBV20-1 to TRBJ1-5, with 9 bases matching TRBD1. Germline V lookup: CDR1 DFQATT, CDR2 SNEGSKA (reference sequence). The CDR3 has 15 amino acids. The V and J ends lost 3 bases and 5 bases, in that order; junction bases with no gene match: 8. The CDR3: CSASDRGNIHQPQHF. The CDR3 DNA, read in part, is TGCAGTGCTAGCGACAGGGGGAATATCCATCAGCCC.

With regard to this clone: The read ends 3 residues early relative to the CDR3; the germline J gene fills the gap. The rearrangement joins TRBV6-2 or TRBV6-3 to TRBJ2-3, with 8 bases matching TRBD2. From germline, CDR1 is MNHEY and CDR2 SVGEGT. V shed 6 bases, J shed 3 bases, and the junction held 8 bases outside the gene matches. CDR3 length: 15 residues. The sequenced CDR3 bases are TGTGCCAGCAGGCGGACGGCGGGAGGAACAGATACG. Its protein product is CASRRTAGGTDT. The whole CDR3 protein is CASRRTAGGTDTQYF.

Details on this clone: The read terminates 3 residues ahead of where the CDR3 ends, so the germline J gene completes it. The rearrangement uses TRBV9 and TRBJ2-1, with 8 bases aligning to TRBD1. The junction had 9 bases not matched to a gene; V was cut back by 0 bases and J by 7 bases. The CDR3 is made up of 16 amino acids. CDR1 is SGDLS and CDR2 is YYNGEE in the germline V gene. The CDR3 is CASSVDDRGLNNEQFF. The DNA read from the CDR3 is TGTGCCAGCAGCGTAGACGACAGGGGCCTAAATAATGAG.

Concerning this clone itself: The read falls 3 residues short of the CDR3 end, and the missing part is taken from the germline J gene. This chain uses TRBV7-2 with TRBJ2-7; D ambiguous. V shed 1 base and J shed 2 bases, with 9 bases lying between them. This CDR3 is built from 14 residues. CDR1 and CDR2 from the germline V gene are SGHTA and FQGNSA. The DNA read from the CDR3 is TGTGCCAGCAGCTTAGTGCACACGACCTACGAG. It encodes CASSLVHTTYE. In full, the CDR3 reads CASSLVHTTYEQYF.

As concerns this clone: The DNA ends 3 residues before the CDR3 does, and the rest of the CDR3 is filled in from the germline J gene. The chain carries TRBV2 and TRBJ1-5, with TRBD1 matching 8 bases. CDR1 is SNHLY, CDR2 FYNNEI, per germline. This CDR3 comprises 15 residues. Germline trimming cut 3 bases from V and 6 bases from J; bases unmatched to any gene: 7. Partial CDR3 DNA: TGTGCCAGCAGTGATCTCCGGACAGGGAGTCAGCCC. Amino acids: CASSDLRTGSQP. The CDR3 as a whole reads CASSDLRTGSQPQHF.

Points on this clone: The read ends 3 residues early relative to the CDR3; the germline J gene fills the gap. V gene TRBV19 combines with J gene TRBJ2-2; 10 positions agree with TRBD2. The V gene's germline CDR1 is LNHDA and CDR2 SQIVND (reference sequence). The CDR3 runs 16 residues. The trim removed 6 bases at V and 2 bases at J, leaving 6 bases unmatched. CDR3 amino acids: CASRPERGGNTGELFF. The CDR3 DNA, read in part, is TGTGCCAGTAGACCCGAGCGGGGGGGAAACACCGGGGAG.

The CDR3 DNA, read in part, is TGTGCCAGCAGCCAGACTAGCGGGGGGCATGAGACC. It translates to CASSQTSGGHET. The complete CDR3 protein is CASSQTSGGHETQYF. The chain uses TRBV7-3 and TRBJ2-5; 13 nucleotides line up with TRBD2. The read ends 3 residues shy of where the CDR3 ends; the end is completed using the germline J gene. The CDR3 runs 15 residues. J gave up 5 bases and V 5 bases, and 5 bases lay outside the gene matches. The germline V gene encodes CDR1 SGHTA and CDR2 FQGTGA.

Regarding this clone: The missing CDR3 end, 3 residues past where the read stops, is filled in from the germline J gene. The V and J genes are TRBV20-1 and TRBJ2-3; 8 nucleotides line up with TRBD2. Germline assignment: CDR1 DFQATT and CDR2 SNEGSKA (reference sequence). The CDR3 runs 15 residues. V was pared by 0 bases and J by 2 bases, with 4 bases of the junction left unmatched. CDR3 residues: CSARDSGDPTDTQYF. CDR3 bases read: TGCAGTGCTAGAGATAGCGGGGACCCCACAGATACG.

In the case of this clone: The read ends 3 residues shy of where the CDR3 ends; the end is completed using the germline J gene. The rearrangement uses TRBV6-2 or TRBV6-3 and TRBJ1-2; D unresolved. The CDR3 consists of 11 residues. The germline V gene encodes CDR1 MNHEY and CDR2 SVGEGT. CDR3 residues: CASSLTYDYTF. The sequenced part of the CDR3 DNA is TGTGCCAGCAGTCTAACCTACGAC.

As regards this clone: The read terminates 3 residues before the CDR3 end, so the remaining end is supplied by the germline J gene. The rearrangement uses TRBV19 and TRBJ2-4; 8 positions match TRBD1. Germline V gene lookup returns CDR1 LNHDA and CDR2 SQIVND (reference sequence). The length of the CDR3 is 13 residues. The CDR3 bases that were read are TGTGCCAGTTCACGTGGACAGGGTAATGGT. Encoded protein: CASSRGQGNG. The full CDR3 is CASSRGQGNGQYF.

To note about this clone: The missing CDR3 end, 3 residues past where the read stops, is filled in from the germline J gene. The chain carries TRBV29-1 and TRBJ2-7; 10 bases align to TRBD1. Germline-derived CDR1 and CDR2 are SQVTM and ANQGSEA. The CDR3 consists of 15 residues. The J segment lost 2 bases and the V segment lost 2 bases, leaving 6 bases of the junction unmatched. The sequenced part of the CDR3 DNA is TGCAGCGTTGAATTGGCAGGACAGGGGGCCTACGAG. This gives the protein CSVELAGQGAYE. The whole CDR3 reads CSVELAGQGAYEQYF.

On this clone itself: The CDR3 end lies 3 residues beyond the end of the read and is filled in from the germline J gene. J is TRBJ1-3 and V is TRBV18, with D possibly being TRBD1 (5 bases). In germline, CDR1 is KGHSH, CDR2 LQKENI. Trimming cost V 5 bases and J 0 bases, with 11 bases left between them. CDR3 length: 15 residues. CDR3 sequence: CASSTTGVSGNTIYF. The covered CDR3 bases are TGTGCCAGCTCAACAACAGGCGTCTCTGGAAACACC.

CDR3 DNA (partial): TGTGCCAGCAGCTTAACAACAGGAAGTGCTGAA. Amino acids: CASSLTTGSAE. The complete CDR3 protein is CASSLTTGSAEAFF. The rearrangement links TRBV7-9 to TRBJ1-1; D may be TRBD1 (5 bases). Coverage ceases 3 residues before the CDR3 finishes, and the germline J gene fills in the end. Trimming cost V 2 bases and J 6 bases, with 13 bases left between them. The CDR3 is 14 residues long. Germline V gene sequence: CDR1 SEHNR, CDR2 FQNEAQ (reference sequence).

With respect to this clone: The read falls 3 residues short of the CDR3 end, and the missing part is taken from the germline J gene. The rearrangement links TRBV14 to TRBJ1-4, with D tentatively TRBD1 (5 bases). The CDR3 runs 14 residues. Germline CDR1 and CDR2: SGHDN and FVKESK. CDR3 DNA, as far as it was read: TGTGCCAGCAGCCAGTTTCAGGGTGGCTCACCA. Its translation: CASSQFQGGSP. The complete CDR3 protein is CASSQFQGGSPLFF.

Comment on this clone: The read is 3 residues too short to cover the CDR3 end, so that end is filled in from the germline J gene. This rearrangement joins TRBV20-1 to TRBJ2-7, with 7 bases lining up with TRBD2. CDR3 length: 18 amino acids. V was clipped by 2 bases and J by 2 bases; unmatched bases: 18. Germline lookup yields CDR1 DFQATT and CDR2 SNEGSKA (reference sequence). The covered CDR3 bases are TGCAGTGCTAGACCGCGCACCGTGGGGGGGACGGTCCCCTACGAG. Translation gives CSARPRTVGGTVPYE. The full CDR3 sequence reads CSARPRTVGGTVPYEQYF.